The sequence of this T cell receptor (beta chain) was determined in a study of blood T cell repertoires in COVID-19. Study summary: PBMCs, B-cell-depleted T cells, or T cells were the source of the cDNA or gDNA that made up the material.

The CDR3 extends over 17 amino acids. Germline V gene sequence: CDR1 LGHNA, CDR2 YNFKEQ. The junction had 7 bases not matched to a gene; V was cut back by 2 bases and J by 7 bases. Authors' processing steps: Reference gene primer amplification gave nucleated cell count estimates. Sequenced by immunoSEQ multiplex PCR; TCRdb stores in-frame clones only, minus some. Clone size and the V and J calls come from that table; the DNA yielded D and trimming. The table shows about 220,000 clones, with about 80% occurring only once. Recruits, aged roughly 18 to 89 years, lived in 24 US areas. Donors were grouped by their self-reported clinical history.

The sequence derives from a man in his forties or fifties who had recovered from COVID-19. The source material was PBMCs or T cells enriched from blood (not recorded which). The chain combines TRBV4-2 with TRBJ2-3; 15 bases line up with TRBD2. The CDR3: CASSQRRTSGGENTQYF. Written as DNA, the CDR3 is TGTGCCAGCAGCCAACGTAGGACTAGCGGGGGGGAAAATACGCAGTATTTT.